The next 5 T cell receptor delta chains were all read from a single sample in a study of γδ T cells in repeated Plasmodium falciparum infection. Flow sorting of PBMC yielded separate Vgamma9/Vdelta2+ and Vdelta2-negative gammadelta T cell populations for bulk repertoire analysis. TCRdb fed the multiplex PCR reads into CATT to redo clone calling. The profile covers more than 70,000 delta-chain clones, with 0.8% to 1% appearing a single time and 9.5% to 10% taken by the ten largest. The sequencing input was gamma-delta T cells from blood. These receptor sequences come from a pool of human donors (malaria-infected and uninfected, not separated).

Worth noting for this clone: The protein TCRdb gives is from a much larger clone and does not agree with this DNA's translation at residue 20, likely a read error; the protein shown here comes from the DNA. The V and J genes are TRDV1 and TRDJ1, with 10 bases identical to TRDD3. The V gene's germline CDR1 is TSWWSYY and CDR2 QGS. The CDR3 covers 21 residues. The CDR3 DNA follows: TGTGCTCTTGGGGATACTAGGGGGTACTGGGGGATCACGCGGGATGACGATAAACTCACCTTT. It yields the protein CALGDTRGYWGITRDDDKLTF.

This clone turned up a few times. TCRdb lists the protein of a much larger clone for this DNA, which differs at residue 8, so this is likely a read error; the protein given here is translated from the DNA itself. The rearrangement joins TRDV2 to TRDJ1; D may be TRDD3 (5 bases). Germline matching of the DNA provided the J gene here, since TCRdb leaves it blank. The CDR3 covers 16 residues. Germline-derived CDR1 and CDR2 are GEAIGNYY and EKD. V dropped 3 bases and J dropped 5 bases, with 21 bases sitting between them. CDR3 loop: CACDPLLRDYSDKLIF. The CDR3 coding sequence is TGTGCCTGTGACCCGTTACTGAGGGATTACAGTGATAAACTCATCTTT.

Only a few counts were recorded for this clone. TCRdb attributes to this sequence the protein of a much larger clone, which differs from the DNA translation at residue 7; a read error is likely, and the protein displayed is translated from the DNA. The V and J genes are TRDV1 and TRDJ1, with D unresolved. The CDR3 sequence is 19 residues long. The germline gives CDR1 TSWWSYY, CDR2 QGS. CDR3 DNA sequence: TGTGCTCTTGGGTACTACCATCGGTCTTTGCTCTCGTACACTGATAAACTCATCTTT. This codes for CALGYYHRSLLSYTDKLIF.

This clone was seen at least ten times. TCRdb lists the protein of a much larger clone for this DNA, which differs at residue 13, so this is likely a read error; the protein given here is translated from the DNA itself. The V gene is TRDV2, the J gene TRDJ1; 7 positions agree with TRDD3. Germline lookup yields CDR1 GEAIGNYY and CDR2 EKD. This CDR3 is 17 amino acids long. The CDR3 DNA is TGTGCCTGCGACCGGATGGGGGGATCTCCGGGCACCGGTAAACTCATCTTT. The encoded protein is CACDRMGGSPGTGKLIF.

Comments on this clone: TCRdb attributes to this sequence the protein of a much larger clone, which differs from the DNA translation at residue 10; a read error is likely, and the protein displayed is translated from the DNA. The V and J genes are TRDV2 and TRDJ1; D is possibly TRDD3 (6 bases). TCRdb leaves out the J gene; it was filled in here by matching the DNA to germline. CDR3 length: 22 residues. Germline CDR1 reads GEAIGNYY; CDR2 reads EKD. Trimming removed 4 bases from V and 0 bases from J, with 35 bases in between. CDR3: CACEQILGACWGRGAYTDKLIF. CDR3 sequence (DNA): TGTGCCTGTGAACAGATACTGGGAGCATGTTGGGGCAGAGGGGCTTACACCGATAAACTCATCTTT.